This T cell receptor beta chain was sequenced in a study of blood T cell repertoires in COVID-19. Here immunoSEQ multiplex PCR was the method, and the copy in TCRdb shows in-frame clones only, minus some. The sample lists approximately 340,000 clones; 90% to 95% were seen once. This clonotype was obtained from a woman in her thirties or forties who had been exposed to COVID-19. Sample: PBMCs or T cells enriched from blood (not recorded which).

CDR3 in DNA: TGTGCCACCAGTGATGAGGACAGAGATACGCAGTATTTT. Translating gives CATSDEDRDTQYF. The chain uses TRBV24-1 and TRBJ2-3, with D possibly TRBD1 on 6 matching bases. This CDR3 comprises 13 residues. The germline CDR1 and CDR2 sequences are KGHDR and SFDVKD. Trimming pared 3 bases from V and 5 bases from J, leaving 8 bases between.